The 3 T cell receptor beta chains below were found in one sample sequenced in a study of cytotoxic CD8 clonotypes in ibrutinib-treated CLL. Profiled with immunoSEQ multiplex PCR; TCRdb holds only in-frame clones, not every one. The sample includes roughly 15,000 clones, 80% to 85% of them seen just once. The starting material was PBMCs, obtained before ibrutinib treatment. The receptors stem from a human donor with chronic lymphocytic leukemia.

The rearrangement uses TRBV6-5 and TRBJ1-1; D is uncertain. Between the trimmed V and J ends, which lost 4 bases and 4 bases, there was a span of 16 bases. Germline assignment: CDR1 MNHEY and CDR2 SVGAGI. The CDR3 is 15 residues long. The CDR3, as DNA: TGTGCCAGCAGTTCCGTAGAGGGTTGGGCCACTGAAGCTTTCTTT. Translation: CASSSVEGWATEAFF.

The genes are TRBV5-1 and TRBJ2-7, with 10 positions matching TRBD2. The germline CDR1 and CDR2 sequences are SGHRS and YFSETQ. V lost 3 bases to trimming and J lost 3 bases; unmatched junction nucleotides: 6. The length of the CDR3 is 15 residues. This CDR3 reads CASSSTSGVRYEQYF. CDR3 coding DNA: TGCGCCAGCAGCTCAACTAGCGGGGTTCGCTACGAGCAGTACTTC.

This rearrangement joins TRBV7-8 to TRBJ2-5; D not resolved. CDR3 size: 13 residues. From germline, CDR1 is SGHVS and CDR2 FQNEAQ. V was cut by 5 bases and J by 4 bases, with 11 bases left in between. For the CDR3, the DNA is TGTGCCAGCAGCCCTTCGACGGGAGAGACCCAGTACTTC. Protein product: CASSPSTGETQYF.